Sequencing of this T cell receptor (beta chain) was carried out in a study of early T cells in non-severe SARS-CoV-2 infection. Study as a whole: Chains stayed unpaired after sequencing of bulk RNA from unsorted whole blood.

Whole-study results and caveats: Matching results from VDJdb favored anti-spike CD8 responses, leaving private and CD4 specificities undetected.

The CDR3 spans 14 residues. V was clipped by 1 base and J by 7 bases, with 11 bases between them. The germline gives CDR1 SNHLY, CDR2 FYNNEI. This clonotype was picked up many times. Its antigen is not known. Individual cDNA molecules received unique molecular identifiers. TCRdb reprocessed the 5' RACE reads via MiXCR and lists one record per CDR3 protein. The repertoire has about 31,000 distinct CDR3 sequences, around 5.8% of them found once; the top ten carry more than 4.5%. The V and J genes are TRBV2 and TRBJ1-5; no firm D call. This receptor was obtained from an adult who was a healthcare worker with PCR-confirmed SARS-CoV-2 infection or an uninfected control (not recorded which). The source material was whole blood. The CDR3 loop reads CASSEVGSRQPQHF. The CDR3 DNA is TGTGCCAGCAGTGAAGTTGGCAGCCGGCAGCCCCAGCATTTT. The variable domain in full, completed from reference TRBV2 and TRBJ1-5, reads EPEVTQTPSHQVTQMGQEVILRCVPISNHLYFYWYRQILGQKVEFLVSFYNNEISEKSEIFDDQFSVERPDGSNFTLKIRSTKLEDSAMYFCASSEVGSRQPQHFGDGTRLSIL.